A single sample gave rise to the 11 T cell receptor beta chains below, sequenced in a study of shared clonotypes between healthy human individuals. Produced via immunoSEQ multiplex PCR; TCRdb's table is partial and in-frame only. The sample records about 120,000 clones, about two thirds being singletons. The sample taken for sequencing was memory CD8+ T cells sorted from blood. Regarding subset: CD45RO+ cells pooled with CCR7-negative TemRA cells. These receptors were taken from a woman aged 25 to 39 in good health.

This clone showed up just a few times. V is TRBV11-2 and J is TRBJ2-7; 9 bases agree with TRBD1. V lost 4 bases and J lost 0; bases outside the gene matches: 4. Germline CDR1 SGHAT, CDR2 FQNNGV. The CDR3 loop spans 15 amino acids. CDR3 protein: CASSWDRASSYEQYF. CDR3 bases: TGTGCCAGCAGCTGGGACAGGGCGAGCTCCTACGAGCAGTACTTC.

The chain joins TRBV7-8 to TRBJ2-7; weak D call: TRBD2 (6 bases). The length of the CDR3 is 13 residues. V was cut by 3 bases and J by 2 bases, with 8 bases left in between. From germline, CDR1 is SGHVS and CDR2 FQNEAQ. The CDR3 DNA reads as TGTGCCAGCAGCTTTGGGACTGCCTACGAGCAGTACTTC. It yields the protein CASSFGTAYEQYF.

This rearrangement joins TRBV6-6 to TRBJ2-7; no firm D call. Germline V gene data show CDR1 as MNHNY and CDR2 as SVGAGI (reference sequence). The CDR3 sequence is 11 residues long. V dropped 6 bases and J dropped 2 bases, with 5 bases sitting between them. This chain's CDR3 is CASSSTYEQYF. Written as DNA, the CDR3 is TGTGCCAGCAGCTCAACCTACGAGCAGTACTTC.

About this clone itself: A junction end diverges from the germline sequence, so it may reflect a read error. The rearrangement joins TRBV7-6 to TRBJ1-1; 9 bases are a match to TRBD1. Germline-derived CDR1 and CDR2 are SGHVS and FNYEAQ. This CDR3 region has 15 residues. The CDR3 coding sequence is TGTGCCAGCAGCGTAAAGACAGGGGGGAACTCTGAAGCTTTCTTT. It is translated as CASSVKTGGNSEAFF.

The gene calls are TRBV28 and TRBJ2-6, with D uncertain. Germline V gene sequence: CDR1 MDHEN, CDR2 SYDVKM. Trimming pared 5 bases from V and 4 bases from J, leaving 18 bases between. CDR3 length: 17 amino acids. CDR3: CASSPWIGRRGANVLTF. The CDR3 DNA is TGTGCCAGCAGTCCTTGGATCGGACGACGGGGGGCCAACGTCCTGACTTTC.

The count of this clone is one. The gene calls are TRBV29-1 and TRBJ2-1; no reliable D call. This CDR3 is 13 amino acids long. Germline lookup yields CDR1 SQVTM and CDR2 ANQGSEA. V lost 7 bases and J 0 bases, leaving 10 bases between the germline ends. The CDR3 coding sequence is TGCAGCGACGGCCCGAGCTCCTACAATGAGCAGTTCTTC. Translation gives CSDGPSSYNEQFF.

This clone has just a few counts. The V gene is TRBV11-1, the J gene TRBJ1-4; 7 bases map to TRBD1. Per the germline V gene, CDR1 is SGHAT and CDR2 is FQDESV (reference sequence). CDR3 length: 15 amino acids. Trimming took 5 bases from V and 0 from J; bases not matched to a gene: 3. The CDR3: CASSGGTATNEKLFF. The CDR3 region has the DNA TGTGCCAGCAGCGGGGGGACAGCAACTAATGAAAAACTGTTTTTT.

CDR3 loop: CAVLSWASSGGPYNEQFF. CDR3 DNA sequence: TGCGCCGTACTGTCTTGGGCCAGCTCGGGAGGGCCCTACAATGAGCAGTTCTTC. This chain connects TRBV5-1 to TRBJ2-1; TRBD2 matches 8 bases. V trimming: 10 bases; J trimming: 2 bases; junction bases outside the gene matches: 20. In germline, CDR1 is SGHRS, CDR2 YFSETQ. The CDR3 has 18 amino acids.

This clone was detected only a few times. This chain joins TRBV6-4 and TRBJ2-7; D perhaps matches TRBD1 (6 bases). The germline CDR1 and CDR2 sequences are MRHNA and SNTAGT. Trimming left V 6 bases short and J 2 bases short, with 20 bases between. The CDR3 has 16 residues. The CDR3 region is CASSLTLGQLAYEQYF. CDR3 nucleotides: TGTGCCAGCAGCCTCACCCTTGGACAGCTTGCCTACGAGCAGTACTTC.

The rearrangement uses TRBV5-1 and TRBJ2-7; TRBD2 matches at 13 bases. With 2 bases clipped from V and 3 bases from J, the junction kept 2 bases outside the gene matches. This CDR3 spans 15 amino acids. Per germline, CDR1 SGHRS and CDR2 YFSETQ. The CDR3 DNA reads as TGCGCCAGCAGCTTCCGGACTAGCGGGAGCTACGAGCAGTACTTC. It yields the protein CASSFRTSGSYEQYF. The full variable domain, rest sourced from reference TRBV5-1 and TRBJ2-7, is KAGVTQTPRYLIKTRGQQVTLSCSPISGHRSVSWYQQTPGQGLQFLFEYFSETQRNKGNFPGRFSGRQFSNSRSEMNVSTLELGDSALYLCASSFRTSGSYEQYFGPGTRLTVT.

This clone was recorded once. This chain links TRBV13 with TRBJ2-7; perhaps D is TRBD1 or TRBD2 (5 bases each). CDR3 length: 11 amino acids. V was clipped by 7 bases and J by 7 bases, with 11 bases between them. CDR1 and CDR2 (germline): PRHDT, FYEKMQ (reference sequence). The CDR3 region has the DNA TGTGCCAGCAAGGGAGCAGGGGAGCAGTACTTC. Protein: CASKGAGEQYF.